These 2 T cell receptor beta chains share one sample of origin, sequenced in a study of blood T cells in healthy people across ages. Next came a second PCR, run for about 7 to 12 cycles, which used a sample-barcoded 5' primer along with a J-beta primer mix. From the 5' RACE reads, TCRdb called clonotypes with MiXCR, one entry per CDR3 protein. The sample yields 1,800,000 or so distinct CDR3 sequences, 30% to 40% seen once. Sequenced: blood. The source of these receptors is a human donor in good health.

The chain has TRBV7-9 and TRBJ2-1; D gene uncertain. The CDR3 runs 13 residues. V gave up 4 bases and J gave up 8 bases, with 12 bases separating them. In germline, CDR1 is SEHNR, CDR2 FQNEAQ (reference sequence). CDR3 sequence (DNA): TGTGCCAGCAGCTCAAGCCTACGGGATGAGCAGTTCTTC. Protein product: CASSSSLRDEQFF.

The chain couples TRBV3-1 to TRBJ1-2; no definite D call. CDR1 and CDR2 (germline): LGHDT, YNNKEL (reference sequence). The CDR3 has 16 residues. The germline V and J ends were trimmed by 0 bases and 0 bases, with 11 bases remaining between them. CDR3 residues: CASSQEFGEPNYGYTF. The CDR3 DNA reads TGTGCCAGCAGCCAAGAGTTCGGAGAGCCTAACTATGGCTACACCTTC.